What follows are 23 T cell receptor beta chains derived from one specimen sequenced in a study of early T cells in non-severe SARS-CoV-2 infection. TCRdb independently ran MiXCR on the 5' RACE reads; one entry per CDR3 protein. This repertoire shows fewer than 75,000 distinct CDR3 sequences, 20% to 25% found once; its top ten account for approximately 15%. The sample here was whole blood, taken at baseline. The receptors were sampled from an adult who was a healthcare worker with PCR-confirmed SARS-CoV-2 infection or an uninfected control (not recorded which).

This clonotype was observed at least ten times. The chain combines TRBV7-2 with TRBJ2-1, with unresolved D. The V end was cut by 2 bases, the J end by 0 bases, with 14 bases between. From germline, CDR1 is SGHTA and CDR2 FQGNSA. This CDR3 region has 17 residues. In DNA, the CDR3 is TGTGCCAGCAGCTTAATGGGCCCCTCGAGCTCCTACAATGAGCAGTTCTTC. Amino acid sequence: CASSLMGPSSSYNEQFF.

The CDR3 sequence: CASRYAGGSSYNEQFF. CDR3 in DNA: TGTGCCAGCAGATATGCGGGGGGGAGCTCCTACAATGAGCAGTTCTTC. The chain carries TRBV3-1 and TRBJ2-1, with 9 bases identical to TRBD2. Unmatched junction bases numbered 6, after V lost 6 bases and J lost 0 bases. This CDR3 comprises 16 residues. CDR1 is LGHDT, CDR2 YNNKEL, per germline (reference sequence).

The chain uses TRBV5-1 and TRBJ1-4; 10 nucleotides agree with TRBD1. With V trimmed by 4 bases and J by 0 bases, 3 bases remained unmatched. Germline values: CDR1 SGHRS, CDR2 YFSETQ. The CDR3 consists of 16 residues. CDR3 sequence: CASSAGQGATNEKLFF. DNA of the CDR3: TGCGCCAGCAGCGCCGGACAGGGGGCAACTAATGAAAAACTGTTTTTT.

This clonotype was counted between two and nine times. The chain is built from TRBV12-3 or TRBV12-4 and TRBJ1-5, with D hard to call. Trimming shortened V by 5 bases and J by 9 bases, and 14 bases separated the two germline ends. This CDR3 spans 13 amino acids. The DNA for the CDR3 is TGTGCCAGCAGTCCCTACCTATTAGGGCCCCAGCATTTT. Translating gives CASSPYLLGPQHF.

This clonotype was observed at least ten times. The J gene is TRBJ2-5, the V gene TRBV6-5; D possibly corresponds to TRBD1 (6 bases). CDR1 and CDR2 from the germline V gene are MNHEY and SVGAGI. The CDR3 is made up of 14 amino acids. Trimming left V 4 bases short and J 5 bases short, with 14 bases between. CDR3 DNA: TGTGCCAGCAGTTTCCGCACAGGGATGGAGACCCAGTACTTC. Encoded protein: CASSFRTGMETQYF.

The J gene is TRBJ1-5, the V gene TRBV7-9, with D possibly matching TRBD1 (6 bases). The CDR3 runs to 15 residues. V gave up 9 bases and J gave up 0 bases, with 15 bases separating them. Germline V gene data show CDR1 as SEHNR and CDR2 as FQNEAQ (reference sequence). CDR3 protein: CARRAGVNSNQPQHF. In nucleotides, the CDR3 is TGTGCCAGAAGAGCAGGGGTTAATAGCAATCAGCCCCAGCATTTT.

The gene calls are TRBV7-2 and TRBJ2-1; 9 bases are shared with TRBD2. Germline lookup yields CDR1 SGHTA and CDR2 FQGNSA. CDR3 length: 17 amino acids. V lost 4 bases and J lost 3; bases outside the gene matches: 10. For the CDR3, the DNA is TGTGCCAGCAGCTCCCACCTTGTAGCGGGGGACTACAATGAGCAGTTCTTC. This encodes CASSSHLVAGDYNEQFF.

The chain combines TRBV5-5 with TRBJ1-5, with D unclear. V lost 0 bases and J lost 7, with 5 bases in between. Germline V lookup: CDR1 SGHKS, CDR2 YYEKEE (reference sequence). There are 12 residues in the CDR3. In DNA, the CDR3 is TGTGCCAGCAGCTTGGGGAAGCAGCCCCAGCATTTT. Its translation: CASSLGKQPQHF. The variable domain in full, completed from reference TRBV5-5 and TRBJ1-5, reads DAGVTQSPTHLIKTRGQQVTLRCSPISGHKSVSWYQQVLGQGPQFIFQYYEKEERGRGNFPDRFSARQFPNYSSELNVNALLLGDSALYLCASSLGKQPQHFGDGTRLSIL.

This clonotype came up a few times. The V gene is TRBV20-1, the J gene TRBJ2-2; D gene ambiguous. Germline-derived CDR1 and CDR2 are DFQATT and SNEGSKA (reference sequence). The V gene lost 2 bases and the J gene lost 8 bases, with 9 bases spanning the gap. This CDR3 contains 12 residues. The CDR3 loop reads CSARPPRGELFF. CDR3 sequence (DNA): TGCAGTGCTAGACCGCCCCGGGGGGAGCTGTTTTTT.

The CDR3 region is CASSPPGPLFEQFF. CDR3 DNA sequence: TGTGCCAGTAGTCCCCCGGGGCCTCTCTTTGAGCAGTTCTTC. The V gene is TRBV19, the J gene TRBJ2-1; D tentatively reads TRBD1 or TRBD2 (5 bases each). The CDR3 runs to 14 residues. Germline V lookup: CDR1 LNHDA, CDR2 SQIVND (reference sequence). V lost 5 bases, J lost 9 bases, and 17 bases lay in between.

V gene TRBV7-8 combines with J gene TRBJ2-2; D not certain. The germline V and J ends were trimmed by 3 bases and 4 bases, with 6 bases remaining between them. Germline V lookup: CDR1 SGHVS, CDR2 FQNEAQ. There are 13 residues in the CDR3. For the CDR3, the DNA is TGTGCCAGCAGCTTCAAGTCCACCGGGGAGCTGTTTTTT. This sequence encodes CASSFKSTGELFF.

This clonotype was recorded at least ten times. The chain employs TRBV12-3 or TRBV12-4 and TRBJ2-1, with D perhaps matching TRBD2 (5 bases). This CDR3 has 15 residues. V was pared by 5 bases and J by 0 bases, with 11 bases between. CDR3 protein: CASSPGFSSYNEQFF. The CDR3 DNA reads as TGTGCCAGCAGTCCGGGGTTCAGCTCCTACAATGAGCAGTTCTTC.

V and J are TRBV5-1 and TRBJ2-7, with TRBD1 identical over 8 bases. CDR1 and CDR2 from the germline V gene are SGHRS and YFSETQ. The CDR3 covers 13 residues. After removal of 5 bases from V and 2 bases from J, the junction contained 3 bases not matched to a gene. CDR3 amino acids: CASRLDRAYEQYF. The CDR3 DNA follows: TGCGCCAGCAGGCTGGACAGGGCCTACGAGCAGTACTTC.

This clonotype appeared many times. This rearrangement joins TRBV5-5 to TRBJ2-7, with 7 bases matching TRBD2. This CDR3 region has 14 residues. In germline, CDR1 is SGHKS, CDR2 YYEKEE (reference sequence). V gave up 5 bases and J gave up 4 bases; unmatched junction bases: 9. This chain's CDR3 is CASRASAGVYEQYF. For the CDR3, the DNA is TGTGCCAGCAGAGCCTCGGCGGGGGTTTACGAGCAGTACTTC.

This sequence joins TRBV7-2 and TRBJ2-7; the match to TRBD1 covers 7 bases. Germline V gene data show CDR1 as SGHTA and CDR2 as FQGNSA. The V gene end was trimmed by 5 bases and the J gene end by 5 bases; junction bases not matched to a gene: 12. The CDR3 totals 15 residues. As DNA, the CDR3 is TGTGCCAGCAGCGGTCACTACAGGGGAAGGGACGAGCAGTACTTC. Its protein product is CASSGHYRGRDEQYF.

This clonotype was detected only a few times. The genes are TRBV7-2 and TRBJ1-2; possible D gene TRBD1, 5 bases. Trimming took 1 base from V and 7 from J, leaving 13 bases between them. This CDR3 is 14 amino acids long. Germline V gives CDR1 SGHTA, CDR2 FQGNSA. CDR3 DNA: TGTGCCAGCAGCTTAGGGTTAGGGGCCGGTGGCTACACCTTC. Translated, it gives CASSLGLGAGGYTF.

This clonotype was picked up many times. The chain couples TRBV20-1 to TRBJ2-7, with 9 nucleotides matching TRBD2. V trimming: 3 bases; J trimming: 3 bases; junction bases outside the gene matches: 3. CDR1 is DFQATT and CDR2 is SNEGSKA in the germline V gene (reference sequence). CDR3 length: 13 residues. This CDR3 is CSARLAGYYEQYF. The DNA for the CDR3 is TGCAGTGCTAGGCTAGCGGGATACTACGAGCAGTACTTC.

The CDR3 DNA reads as TGTGCCAGCAGCTGGGACAGGGGAACCACCGGGGAGCTGTTTTTT. It is translated as CASSWDRGTTGELFF. V and J are TRBV5-4 and TRBJ2-2; the match to TRBD1 covers 10 bases. The CDR3 spans 15 residues. The germline gives CDR1 SGHNT, CDR2 YYREEE (reference sequence). The V and J ends lost 3 bases and 4 bases, in that order; junction bases with no gene match: 3.

With respect to this clonotype: An end of the junction does not agree with germline; a read error may underlie this. CDR3 DNA sequence: TGTGCCAGCAGTAACTCACAGAGAGGAGAGACCCAGTACTTC. Its protein is CASSNSQRGETQYF. V gene TRBV6-6 combines with J gene TRBJ2-5; D unclear. CDR3 length: 14 residues. Germline V CDR1 and CDR2: MNHNY, SVGAGI (reference sequence).

The CDR3 protein is CASSVAPDPLYGYTF. The CDR3 bases are TGTGCCAGCTCGGTAGCCCCTGATCCACTCTATGGCTACACCTTC. The J gene is TRBJ1-2, the V gene TRBV18, with D unclear. Between the trimmed V and J ends, which lost 6 bases and 4 bases, there was a span of 18 bases. The CDR3 loop spans 15 amino acids. Germline V gene lookup returns CDR1 KGHSH and CDR2 LQKENI.

The V call is TRBV2, the J call TRBJ2-7; D may correspond to TRBD1 or TRBD2 (5 bases each). CDR3 size: 14 residues. The germline V gene has CDR1 SNHLY and CDR2 FYNNEI. Trimming removed 6 bases at V and 8 bases at J, with 20 bases between. CDR3 in amino acids: CASRPGTASWKQYF. The CDR3 region has the DNA TGTGCCAGCAGGCCCGGGACCGCTTCCTGGAAGCAGTACTTC.

V usage is TRBV29-1 and J usage is TRBJ2-1, with a tentative D call TRBD1 (5 bases). The CDR3 extends over 14 amino acids. V was pared by 7 bases and J by 8 bases, with 21 bases between. Germline loops: CDR1 SQVTM, CDR2 ANQGSEA. Written as DNA, the CDR3 is TGCAGCGCTGTAAGAGAATTGGGGCTTTATGAGCAGTTCTTC. This gives the protein CSAVRELGLYEQFF.

J is TRBJ2-7 and V is TRBV5-1; possibly TRBD2 for D (6 bases). CDR3 size: 14 residues. CDR1 and CDR2 from the germline V gene are SGHRS and YFSETQ. V lost 5 bases and J lost 5, with 17 bases in between. CDR3 protein: CASSSGTPADEQYF. The DNA for the CDR3 is TGCGCCAGCAGTTCCGGGACTCCGGCGGACGAGCAGTACTTC.